The present T cell receptor (beta chain) was sequenced within a study of human T cells and chemical hapten exposure. Study-level findings and limits: Patch test score tracked positively with PT1 expanded TCR counts.

Using its own MiXCR run on the RACE reads, TCRdb lists one record per CDR3 protein. The data contain nearly 350,000 distinct CDR3 sequences, roughly 6.9% of them singletons. Looked up from germline, CDR1 is DFQATT and CDR2 is SNEGSKA (reference sequence). V was pared by 3 bases and J by 7 bases, with 15 bases between. There are 14 residues in the CDR3. The sample holds many counts of this clonotype. Its antigen is currently unknown. Time point indicated: patch test 1, 2 weeks after DPC sensitization. Treatment specified: therapeutic diphenylcyclopropenone sensitization with weekly scalp DPC. Unseparated into fractions, whole blood served as the source from which total RNA was extracted.

The chain is built from TRBV20-1 and TRBJ2-2; D might be TRBD2 (7 bases). The receptor was derived from a woman aged 18-29 years with alopecia areata. Some clones in this sample may be carry-over from other donors' samples. Specimen: whole blood, collected in connection with sensitization to the hapten diphenylcyclopropenone (DPC). The CDR3 DNA reads TGCAGTGCTAGTGAGGGGGGGCGTAACGGGGAGCTGTTTTTT. It encodes CSASEGGRNGELFF.